These T cell receptor beta chains were read from a single sample in a study of T-cell memory formation after mild COVID-19. TCRdb redid the calling of the 5' RACE reads with MiXCR, one entry per CDR3 protein. The table shows 280,000 or so distinct CDR3 sequences, with approximately 19% occurring only once. Sample: PBMCs or a T cell subset sorted from them (not recorded which). The origin of the receptors is a young man who had mild COVID-19 (a few samples of this study predate the infection). Cell type and time point are not known. CDR3s include the opening cysteine and the closing phenylalanine or tryptophan. The D gene is left open where the match is weak. Some rows mark clone size as missing; the rest say once, few, many or name a class of expanded clone.

-	15	-	TRBV18	TRBJ1-2	TGTGCCAGCTCACCACCTTTCGGGGAAGTAGGGGGCTACACCTTC	CASSPPFGEVGGYTF
TRBD2	13	few	TRBV7-6	TRBJ2-1	TGTGCCAGCAGCCGGCTAGCGGACAATGAGCAGTTCTTC	CASSRLADNEQFF
TRBD2	16	-	TRBV20-1	TRBJ2-2	TGCAGTGCTAGACGGCTAGCGGGGGGGAACACCGGGGAGCTGTTTTTT	CSARRLAGGNTGELFF
-	13	-	TRBV6-6	TRBJ2-2	TGTGCCAGCAGTCGGTGGGACACCGGGGAGCTGTTTTTT	CASSRWDTGELFF
-	13	-	TRBV2	TRBJ1-2	TGTGCCAGCGGATACAGACAGAACTATGGCTACACCTTC	CASGYRQNYGYTF
-	14	few	TRBV9	TRBJ2-3	TGTGCCAGCAGCGCGTCGGGTTGGGAGGATACGCAGTATTTT	CASSASGWEDTQYF
-	13	-	TRBV6-1	TRBJ1-1	TGTGCCAGCAGTGAAGCGCTCCCTGATGGGGCTTTCTTT	CASSEALPDGAFF
-	12	-	TRBV6-6	TRBJ1-5	TGTGCCAGCAGGGATAGCAATCAGCCCCAGCATTTT	CASRDSNQPQHF
-	12	few	TRBV2	TRBJ1-2	TGTGCCAGCAGTGGGGACAACTATGGCTACACCTTC	CASSGDNYGYTF
-	15	many	TRBV3-1	TRBJ1-2	TGTGCCAGCAGCCCACGGACGGAGCCTAACTATGGCTACACCTTC	CASSPRTEPNYGYTF
TRBD2	16	-	TRBV19	TRBJ2-1	TGTGCCAGCCAGGGGACTAGCGGGGCGGTTGATAGTGAGCAGTTCTTC	CASQGTSGAVDSEQFF
-	13	few	TRBV12-3/TRBV12-4	TRBJ1-2	TGTGCCAGCAGTTTAAGGCAGGGAGGTGGCTACACCTTC	CASSLRQGGGYTF
TRBD1	15	-	TRBV7-2	TRBJ2-7	TGTGCCAGCAGCCGAGGGTGGGGGACAGGTTACGAGCAGTACTTC	CASSRGWGTGYEQYF
-	13	many	TRBV4-2	TRBJ1-1	TGTGCCAGCAGCCTCGACCGGGACACTGAAGCTTTCTTT	CASSLDRDTEAFF
-	16	-	TRBV4-1	TRBJ1-1	TGCGCCAGCAGCCTCCTATCGAGTAGGGAAGACACTGAAGCTTTCTTT	CASSLLSSREDTEAFF
TRBD2	16	-	TRBV24-1	TRBJ2-2	TGTGCCACCAGTGATTGGATAGCGGGGAACACCGGGGAGCTGTTTTTT	CATSDWIAGNTGELFF
-	12	-	TRBV7-9	TRBJ2-5	TGTGCCAGCAGCCCGGACACGGACCACCAGTACTTC	CASSPDTDHQYF
-	13	-	TRBV12-5	TRBJ1-2	TGTGCTAGTGGTTACGGGGGGAACTATGGCTACACCTTC	CASGYGGNYGYTF
-	13	-	TRBV20-1	TRBJ1-4	TGCAGTGCCCCAGGGGTGGTGGGTGAAAAACTGTTTTTT	CSAPGVVGEKLFF
-	14	-	TRBV6-5	TRBJ2-2	TGTGCCAGCAGTTACTTTTCCGGGACCGGGGAGCTGTTTTTT	CASSYFSGTGELFF
TRBD1	17	few	TRBV4-2	TRBJ1-6	TGTGCCAGCAGCCACAAAGGTTCCAGGGGGCAGGGATCACCCCTCCACTTT	CASSHKGSRGQGSPLHF
TRBD2	16	many	TRBV7-9	TRBJ2-1	TGTGCCAGCAGCTTATGGCTAGCGGGGTTCTACAATGAGCAGTTCTTC	CASSLWLAGFYNEQFF
-	15	few	TRBV11-2	TRBJ1-2	TGTGCCAGCAGCTCCTCCCGCGACGGCGGCTATGGCTACACCTTC	CASSSSRDGGYGYTF
-	16	-	TRBV7-9	TRBJ1-5	TGTGCCAGCAGCTGGGGCGGAGGAACAGGAGGGCAGCCCCAGCATTTT	CASSWGGGTGGQPQHF
-	13	few	TRBV7-9	TRBJ1-1	TGTGCCAGCAGTCGCCGAGAGAACACTGAAGCTTTCTTT	CASSRRENTEAFF
-	17	few	TRBV7-8	TRBJ2-2	TGTGCCAGCACCCAATTGGCGGTAGGACAGTACACCGGGGAGCTGTTTTTT	CASTQLAVGQYTGELFF
-	15	few	TRBV29-1	TRBJ2-3	TGCAGCGTTGAAACCGGGGGGCATTCGGGGGATACGCAGTATTTT	CSVETGGHSGDTQYF
-	16	-	TRBV4-3	TRBJ1-4	TGCGCCAGCAGCCAACGCCCAGGGGCAACTAATGAAAAACTGTTTTTT	CASSQRPGATNEKLFF
-	14	few	TRBV5-1	TRBJ2-5	TGCGCCAGCAGCTTAGGAGGCGATCAAGAGACCCAGTACTTC	CASSLGGDQETQYF
-	15	-	TRBV4-1	TRBJ2-7	TGCGCCAGCAGCCCTCTCCCAGGCCGCGAGGACGAGCAGTACTTC	CASSPLPGREDEQYF
-	13	few	TRBV19	TRBJ2-7	TGTGCCAGTAGTATTATAGGGACCTACGAGCAGTACTTC	CASSIIGTYEQYF
-	12	-	TRBV25-1	TRBJ1-1	TGTGCCAGCGGCCGGGGGGACACTGAAGCTTTCTTT	CASGRGDTEAFF
-	18	few	TRBV7-9	TRBJ2-1	TGTGCCAGCAGCTTTTTAGGGGGTTGGACGGACTCCTACAATGAGCAGTTCTTC	CASSFLGGWTDSYNEQFF
-	17	many	TRBV9	TRBJ1-1	TGTGCCAGCAGCGTAGTAATCTTACAGGGTTTCGACACTGAAGCTTTCTTT	CASSVVILQGFDTEAFF
-	16	few	TRBV5-5	TRBJ1-1	TGTGCCAGCAGCGTTACATCGGGTTGGGGGGACACTGAAGCTTTCTTT	CASSVTSGWGDTEAFF
-	14	many	TRBV5-7	TRBJ2-3	TGTGCCAGCAGCTCCGGGGCTTGCACAGATACGCAGTATTTT	CASSSGACTDTQYF
TRBD1	15	many	TRBV7-6	TRBJ1-1	TGTGCCAGCAGCTTAGGGACAGGGTTAAAGACTGAAGCTTTCTTT	CASSLGTGLKTEAFF
-	14	-	TRBV9	TRBJ1-3	TGTGCCAGCAGCGCCGGGACATCTGGAAACACCATATATTTT	CASSAGTSGNTIYF
-	12	-	TRBV12-3/TRBV12-4	TRBJ2-3	TGTGCCAGCAGTTTACAGATAGATACGCAGTATTTT	CASSLQIDTQYF
-	17	few	TRBV4-3	TRBJ1-2	TGCGCCAGCAGCCAAGGCCCCCGGGACGGATACCGGGGCGGCTACACCTTC	CASSQGPRDGYRGGYTF
-	15	-	TRBV28	TRBJ2-4	TGTGCCAGCAGCCCGACCGAGAAGGCCAAAAACATTCAGTACTTC	CASSPTEKAKNIQYF
TRBD1	15	many	TRBV7-8	TRBJ2-3	TGTGCCAGCAGCCCGCAGGGACAGGGGGCAGATACGCAGTATTTT	CASSPQGQGADTQYF
TRBD1	15	few	TRBV11-2	TRBJ1-2	TGTGCCAGCAGCTCCCCTCCCTGGACAGGGGATGGCTACACCTTC	CASSSPPWTGDGYTF
-	11	-	TRBV6-6	TRBJ2-1	TGTGCCAGCAATGCGGGGAATGAGCAGTTCTTC	CASNAGNEQFF
-	12	-	TRBV14	TRBJ1-2	TGTGCCAGCATGTTAGGGGGGCGCCTCCACACCTTC	CASMLGGRLHTF
-	14	-	TRBV7-9	TRBJ2-5	TGTGCCAGCGCCTCAAGGTCTGCCCAAGAGACCCAGTACTTC	CASASRSAQETQYF
-	12	many	TRBV5-6	TRBJ2-3	TGTGCCAGCAGCTTCCCCGGGGATACGCAGTATTTT	CASSFPGDTQYF
-	15	many	TRBV10-3	TRBJ2-5	TGTGCCATCAGTGATACAACCGGGGCCCAAGAGACCCAGTACTTC	CAISDTTGAQETQYF
-	14	-	TRBV6-5	TRBJ1-6	TGTGCCAGCAGTTACTCGGCTTCGAATTCACCCCTCCACTTT	CASSYSASNSPLHF
-	12	few	TRBV28	TRBJ1-2	TGTGCCAGCAGTCAGGGTTCTCTCGGCTACACCTTC	CASSQGSLGYTF
TRBD2	17	many	TRBV20-1	TRBJ2-3	TGCAGTGCTAGAGATCCGGGTAGCGGGGGGGCCGCGGATACGCAGTATTTT	CSARDPGSGGAADTQYF
TRBD1	17	-	TRBV7-2	TRBJ2-3	TGTGCCAGCAGCACCCCCCGGGACAGGGGTAGCACAGATACGCAGTATTTT	CASSTPRDRGSTDTQYF
-	13	once	TRBV7-2	TRBJ1-2	TGTGCCAGCAGCTTAAACGTTAACTATGGCTACACCTTC	CASSLNVNYGYTF